This TCR beta chain was captured by sequencing in a study of blood T cell repertoires in COVID-19. About the research overall: PBMCs, B-cell-depleted T cells, or T cells provided the cDNA or gDNA that made up the material.

CDR3 size: 15 residues. V was clipped by 1 base and J by 0 bases, with 9 bases between them. Germline loops: CDR1 SGHTA, CDR2 FQGNSA. TCRdb's table, derived via immunoSEQ multiplex PCR, lists solely in-frame clones and lacks some. Altogether some 520,000 clones are present, roughly nine tenths being singletons, with the ten largest covering approximately 0.9%. Specimen: peripheral blood. The receptor was isolated from a man aged 18 to 29 with COVID-19, enrolled during active disease. This chain links TRBV7-2 with TRBJ1-2; D remains unclear. CDR3: CASSLVGDSNYGYTF. In DNA, the CDR3 is TGTGCCAGCAGCTTAGTCGGGGATTCTAACTATGGCTACACCTTC.